The 13 T cell receptor beta chains below were found in one sample sequenced in a study of T cell responses to AZD1222 COVID-19 vaccine. Using immunoSEQ multiplex PCR, the repertoire was profiled, and TCRdb retains in-frame clones only, with some absent. The sample lists some 36,000 clones, about 89% occurring once. The input for sequencing was peripheral blood, taken on day 0 of AZD1222 vaccination. Every receptor here comes from an adult in good health.

The chain uses TRBV7-9 and TRBJ1-4; D remains unclear. Germline CDR1 SEHNR, CDR2 FQNEAQ (reference sequence). The germline V and J ends were trimmed by 3 bases and 7 bases, with 12 bases remaining between them. The CDR3 sequence is 14 residues long. CDR3 DNA: TGTGCCAGCAGCTTGAGGAATTCGGGTGAAAAACTGTTTTTT. Protein sequence: CASSLRNSGEKLFF.

The V and J genes are TRBV28 and TRBJ1-1; 7 bases line up with TRBD1. Germline CDR1 and CDR2: MDHEN and SYDVKM. This CDR3 is built from 14 residues. With V trimmed by 5 bases and J by 6 bases, 9 bases remained unmatched. The CDR3, as DNA: TGTGCCAGCAGTGCAGGGGGAGAAGACGCTGAAGCTTTCTTT. This translates into CASSAGGEDAEAFF. Full variable domain (rest looked up from reference TRBV28 and TRBJ1-1): DVKVTQSSRYLVKRTGEKVFLECVQDMDHENMFWYRQDPGLGLRLIYFSYDVKMKEKGDIPEGYSVSREKKERFSLILESASTNQTSMYLCASSAGGEDAEAFFGQGTRLTVV.

A single count supports this clone. V is TRBV28 and J is TRBJ1-1; D uncertain. Per the germline V gene, CDR1 is MDHEN and CDR2 is SYDVKM. This CDR3 spans 14 amino acids. The germline V and J ends were trimmed by 3 bases and 0 bases, with 8 bases remaining between them. The CDR3 nucleotides read TGTGCCAGCAGTTTTGATGGGTTGAACACTGAAGCTTTCTTT. The encoded protein is CASSFDGLNTEAFF.

This clone has just one count. The gene calls are TRBV28 and TRBJ1-5, with 9 bases matching TRBD1. V lost 5 bases and J lost 9; bases outside the gene matches: 11. CDR1 MDHEN and CDR2 SYDVKM come from the germline V gene. The CDR3 is 15 amino acids. The CDR3, as DNA: TGTGCCAGCAGTCTTCGGGGACAGGGCCCTAGGCCCCAGCATTTT. It codes for CASSLRGQGPRPQHF.

This clone is labeled large. The chain has TRBV6-1 and TRBJ1-1; the match to TRBD1 covers 9 bases. Trimming cost V 2 bases and J 1 base; bases outside gene matches: 2. The CDR3 totals 15 residues. Looked up from germline, CDR1 is MNHNS and CDR2 is SASEGT. The DNA of the CDR3 is TGTGCCAGCAGTGAAAGGGACAGGGAGAACACTGAAGCTTTCTTT. This encodes CASSERDRENTEAFF.

The chain is built from TRBV28 and TRBJ2-5; D may correspond to TRBD1 or TRBD2 (5 bases each). The CDR3 totals 13 residues. Germline CDR1 reads MDHEN; CDR2 reads SYDVKM. V dropped 6 bases and J dropped 4 bases, with 12 bases sitting between them. The CDR3 sequence is CASSPPGRETQYF. CDR3 nucleotides: TGTGCCAGCAGCCCCCCAGGGAGAGAGACCCAGTACTTC.

This clone was detected once. The rearrangement joins TRBV29-1 to TRBJ2-3; 12 nucleotides match TRBD2. With 3 bases clipped from V and 2 bases from J, the junction kept 12 bases outside the gene matches. Per germline, CDR1 SQVTM and CDR2 ANQGSEA. This CDR3 has 18 amino acids. CDR3 in amino acids: CSVDRLAGANHYTDTQYF. The CDR3 bases are TGCAGCGTTGATAGACTAGCGGGGGCCAATCATTACACAGATACGCAGTATTTT.

V usage is TRBV10-3 and J usage is TRBJ2-5, with 9 bases that match TRBD2. The CDR3 consists of 17 residues. J lost 2 bases, V lost 0 bases, and 7 bases had no gene match. Germline V gene lookup returns CDR1 ENHRY and CDR2 SYGVKD. The CDR3 coding sequence is TGTGCCATCAGTGAGTCGCGGGCGGGGGGGCTACAAGAGACCCAGTACTTC. This gives the protein CAISESRAGGLQETQYF.

This chain uses TRBV5-1 with TRBJ2-7; either TRBD1 or TRBD2 may fit D (7 bases each). The V gene lost 5 bases and the J gene lost 0 bases, with 24 bases spanning the gap. The CDR3 length is 18 residues. The germline V gene has CDR1 SGHRS and CDR2 YFSETQ. The CDR3 coding sequence is TGCGCCAGCAGTACACCCGGGGGAGGGGGCCGCAGCTCCTACGAGCAGTACTTC. It encodes CASSTPGGGGRSSYEQYF. Full variable domain (remainder filled in from reference TRBV5-1 and TRBJ2-7): KAGVTQTPRYLIKTRGQQVTLSCSPISGHRSVSWYQQTPGQGLQFLFEYFSETQRNKGNFPGRFSGRQFSNSRSEMNVSTLELGDSALYLCASSTPGGGGRSSYEQYFGPGTRLTVT.

The chain links TRBV25-1 to TRBJ1-3, with D perhaps matching TRBD1 (5 bases). Germline V gives CDR1 MGHDK, CDR2 SYGVNS. Trimming took off 2 bases at V and 0 bases at J, with 17 bases between the two ends. This CDR3 has 18 amino acids. This chain's CDR3 is CASSERPGMGGSGNTIYF. CDR3 in DNA: TGTGCCAGCAGTGAAAGGCCCGGAATGGGGGGCTCTGGAAACACCATATATTTT.

The chain uses TRBV6-5 and TRBJ1-2; no reliable D call. Trimming cost V 6 bases and J 4 bases, with 9 bases left between them. Germline assignment: CDR1 MNHEY and CDR2 SVGAGI. This CDR3 has 12 amino acids. The CDR3 spells CASSPEGYGYTF. CDR3 sequence (DNA): TGTGCCAGCAGCCCGGAGGGCTATGGCTACACCTTC.

The chain joins TRBV27 to TRBJ2-5; 8 bases are shared with TRBD1. Unmatched junction bases numbered 22, after V lost 6 bases and J lost 7 bases. This CDR3 region has 18 residues. Germline loops: CDR1 MNHEY, CDR2 SMNVEV (reference sequence). The CDR3 nucleotides are TGTGCCAGCAGGCGGACAGGGCCCCATCGGGAGCCCCAGGGGACCCAGTACTTC. Its translation is CASRRTGPHREPQGTQYF.

The chain is built from TRBV10-3 and TRBJ2-3, with D hard to call. Germline assignment: CDR1 ENHRY and CDR2 SYGVKD. V lost 0 bases, J lost 3 bases, and 7 bases lay in between. The CDR3 length is 14 residues. CDR3 sequence reads: CAISESVGTDTQYF. The DNA for the CDR3 is TGTGCCATCAGTGAGTCAGTGGGGACAGATACGCAGTATTTT.